The 14 T cell receptor beta chains reported below all come from one sample, sequenced in a study of cytomegalovirus exposure and HLA in healthy donors. The PCR used 60 Vbeta and 13 Jbeta primers. Sequenced by immunoSEQ multiplex PCR; TCRdb stores in-frame clones only, minus some. The table includes around 110,000 clones, over 70% detected once. The sequenced material came from PBMCs. Receptor source: a woman between 18 and 29 years old in good health and CMV-seronegative.

In this sample, this clone turned up a few times. The chain carries TRBV5-1 and TRBJ1-1; 9 bases align to TRBD1. The length of the CDR3 is 14 residues. V shed 4 bases and J 3 bases; nucleotides not matched to a gene: 4. The V gene's germline CDR1 is SGHRS and CDR2 YFSETQ. The CDR3 DNA is TGCGCCAGCAGCCGACAGGGGGTGGACACTGAAGCTTTCTTT. Translation gives CASSRQGVDTEAFF.

The rearrangement links TRBV18 to TRBJ1-1; D gene uncertain. V lost 5 bases to trimming and J lost 4 bases, with 20 bases between them. CDR3 length: 16 amino acids. The germline V gene has CDR1 KGHSH and CDR2 LQKENI. The CDR3 loop reads CASSTLAGSIVTEAFF. CDR3 sequence (DNA): TGTGCCAGCTCAACGCTGGCAGGCAGTATTGTCACTGAAGCTTTCTTT.

The chain uses TRBV11-2 and TRBJ1-1, with TRBD1 identical over 12 bases. Germline V gene data show CDR1 as SGHAT and CDR2 as FQNNGV. The CDR3 loop spans 15 amino acids. V was clipped by 0 bases and J by 6 bases; unmatched bases: 2. The CDR3 loop reads CASSLDGTGGAEAFF. The CDR3 coding sequence is TGTGCCAGCAGCTTAGATGGGACAGGGGGCGCTGAAGCTTTCTTT. The variable domain in full, completed from reference TRBV11-2 and TRBJ1-1, reads EAGVAQSPRYKIIEKRQSVAFWCNPISGHATLYWYQQILGQGPKLLIQFQNNGVVDDSQLPKDRFSAERLKGVDSTLKIQPAKLEDSAVYLCASSLDGTGGAEAFFGQGTRLTVV.

This clone was detected only a few times. This chain joins TRBV6-6 and TRBJ1-3, with D tentatively TRBD1 (5 bases). The germline CDR1 and CDR2 sequences are MNHNY and SVGAGI (reference sequence). The CDR3 loop spans 16 amino acids. Between the trimmed V and J ends, which lost 6 bases and 4 bases, there was a span of 19 bases. The CDR3 here is CASRPRGGSIGNTIYF. CDR3 nucleotides: TGTGCCAGCAGACCAAGGGGAGGGTCGATCGGAAACACCATATATTTT.

The chain links TRBV28 to TRBJ2-7; tentative D call: TRBD2 (5 bases). The CDR3 has 17 residues. Looked up from germline, CDR1 is MDHEN and CDR2 is SYDVKM. V lost 3 bases, J lost 0 bases, and 18 bases lay in between. The CDR3: CASSFSASSSYSYEQYF. The CDR3 bases are TGTGCCAGCAGTTTCTCGGCTAGCAGTAGTTACTCCTACGAGCAGTACTTC. Together with reference TRBV28 and TRBJ2-7, the CDR3 gives the full variable domain: DVKVTQSSRYLVKRTGEKVFLECVQDMDHENMFWYRQDPGLGLRLIYFSYDVKMKEKGDIPEGYSVSREKKERFSLILESASTNQTSMYLCASSFSASSSYSYEQYFGPGTRLTVT.

The chain recombines TRBV2 with TRBJ2-7, with TRBD2 matching over 11 bases. Trimming at V came to 11 bases and at J to 2 bases, leaving 5 bases not matched to a gene. There are 13 residues in the CDR3. The germline V gene has CDR1 SNHLY and CDR2 FYNNEI. This chain's CDR3 is CARGTSGTYEQYF. The CDR3 coding sequence is TGTGCCCGCGGGACTAGCGGAACCTACGAGCAGTACTTC. Supplemented by reference TRBV2 and TRBJ2-7, the full variable domain reads EPEVTQTPSHQVTQMGQEVILRCVPISNHLYFYWYRQILGQKVEFLVSFYNNEISEKSEIFDDQFSVERPDGSNFTLKIRSTKLEDSAMYFCARGTSGTYEQYFGPGTRLTVT.

A word on this clone: At one of its ends the junction is not consistent with the germline gene, which may arise from a read error. The chain recombines TRBV7-8 with TRBJ1-1; D is unclear. Germline CDR1 reads SGHVS; CDR2 reads FQNEAQ. This CDR3 spans 13 amino acids. CDR3 sequence: CAGSLRTDTEAFF. CDR3 nucleotides: TGTGCCGGCAGCTTACGAACTGACACTGAAGCTTTCTTT.

The chain joins TRBV10-3 to TRBJ2-7; D is perhaps TRBD1 (5 bases). V gave up 2 bases and J gave up 2 bases, with 10 bases separating them. The CDR3 covers 14 residues. The germline V gene has CDR1 ENHRY and CDR2 SYGVKD. In DNA, the CDR3 is TGTGCCATCAGTGAGGGGCAGGGTCCCTACGAGCAGTACTTC. This codes for CAISEGQGPYEQYF.

The V gene is TRBV18, the J gene TRBJ1-6; 8 bases are a match to TRBD1. Looked up from germline, CDR1 is KGHSH and CDR2 is LQKENI. Trimming took 4 bases from V and 5 from J; bases not matched to a gene: 4. This CDR3 comprises 15 residues. CDR3 loop: CASSLGQGDNSPLHF. Written as DNA, the CDR3 is TGTGCCAGCTCACTTGGACAGGGAGATAATTCACCCCTCCACTTT.

The chain combines TRBV5-8 with TRBJ2-5, with D maybe TRBD1 (6 bases). V gave up 2 bases and J gave up 5 bases, with 13 bases separating them. Germline CDR1 is SGHTS and CDR2 is YDEGEE. CDR3 size: 14 residues. In DNA form, the CDR3 reads TGTGCCAGCAGCTTCGCTGGGGGCGGGGAGACCCAGTACTTC. Protein: CASSFAGGGETQYF.

The rearrangement uses TRBV21-1 and TRBJ2-3; TRBD2 was called by the table and not checked on the DNA. TRBV21-1 is assigned pseudogene status. CDR3 length equals 19 residues. CDR3 amino acids: CASSKVYGGKDLSTDTQYF. Written as DNA, the CDR3 is TGTGCCAGCAGCAAAGTGTATGGGGGGAAGGACCTCAGCACAGATACGCAGTATTTT.

V and J are TRBV4-1 and TRBJ2-3; a weak D match, TRBD1 (5 bases). V lost 4 bases to trimming and J lost 2 bases, with 10 bases between them. The germline CDR1 and CDR2 sequences are MGHRA and YSYEKL. The CDR3 totals 14 residues. The CDR3 DNA is TGCGCCAGCAGCCTCAGGGCGAACACAGATACGCAGTATTTT. Translated, it gives CASSLRANTDTQYF.

This clone was recorded a few times. The chain joins TRBV6-1 to TRBJ2-2; 7 bases agree with TRBD1. Per germline, CDR1 MNHNS and CDR2 SASEGT. V shed 5 bases, J shed 8 bases, and the junction held 5 bases outside the gene matches. The CDR3 covers 13 residues. CDR3 loop: CASSRDRLGELFF. CDR3 sequence (DNA): TGTGCCAGCAGTCGGGACAGACTGGGGGAGCTGTTTTTT.

This clone has only a few counts. The V and J genes are TRBV7-3 and TRBJ2-5; 10 nucleotides line up with TRBD1. The CDR3 is 15 residues long. V was pared by 5 bases and J by 5 bases, with 8 bases of the junction left unmatched. The germline CDR1 and CDR2 sequences are SGHTA and FQGTGA. CDR3 sequence (DNA): TGTGCCAGCAGCCCGACAGGGGGCGGTGGGGAGACCCAGTACTTC. As protein: CASSPTGGGGETQYF. Looking up the rest from reference TRBV7-3 and TRBJ2-5 gives the full variable domain: GAGVSQTPSNKVTEKGKYVELRCDPISGHTALYWYRQSLGQGPEFLIYFQGTGAADDSGLPNDRFFAVRPEGSVSTLKIQRTERGDSAVYLCASSPTGGGGETQYFGPGTRLLVL.